A selection of T cell receptor beta chains follows, all from one sample in a study of CD8 T cells in ankylosing spondylitis. TCRdb used MiXCR to reprocess the 5' RACE reads, holding one entry per CDR3 protein. This table has 450,000 to 550,000 distinct CDR3 sequences, approximately 5.3% appearing once. Sequenced: blood, either unsorted or a sorted T cell fraction (not recorded which). Receptor source: a male donor with ankylosing spondylitis. Both conserved end residues are part of each CDR3. A D gene is named only where the DNA matches it firmly. Clone sizes are given selectively: once, few, many, or a class where the clone is expanded.

many	TRBV9	.	TRBJ1-6	CASSVGLDRYNSPLHF	TGTGCCAGCAGCGTAGGATTGGACAGATATAATTCACCCCTCCACTTT
.	TRBV7-2	TRBD1	TRBJ2-6	CASTDRVGANVLTF	TGTGCCAGCACCGACAGGGTCGGGGCCAACGTCCTGACTTTC
many	TRBV6-5	TRBD1	TRBJ1-1	CASSYKQGATEAFF	TGTGCCAGCAGTTATAAGCAGGGGGCGACTGAAGCTTTCTTT
many	TRBV20-1	.	TRBJ2-3	CSARSTSYTDTQYF	TGCAGTGCTAGATCGACTTCCTACACAGATACGCAGTATTTT
many	TRBV20-1	TRBD2	TRBJ2-7	CSASRTSDHYEQYF	TGCAGTGCTAGCAGGACTAGCGACCACTACGAGCAGTACTTC
many	TRBV4-3	.	TRBJ1-3	CASSQRMSVAGNTIYF	TGCGCCAGCAGCCAGCGAATGAGTGTGGCTGGAAACACCATATATTTT
many	TRBV29-1	TRBD1	TRBJ2-3	CSVDGTGSPDTQYF	TGCAGCGTTGACGGGACAGGGTCGCCAGATACGCAGTATTTT
few	TRBV28	.	TRBJ2-7	CASSAPGAGTYEQYF	TGTGCCAGCAGCGCCCCGGGGGCAGGGACCTACGAGCAGTACTTC
many	TRBV6-2/TRBV6-3	.	TRBJ2-1	CASSERVSSYNEQFF	TGTGCCAGCAGTGAGCGGGTGAGCTCCTACAATGAGCAGTTCTTC
many	TRBV5-1	TRBD2	TRBJ2-3	CASSRGLAGVSDTQYF	TGCGCCAGCAGCAGAGGACTAGCGGGAGTTTCAGATACGCAGTATTTT
.	TRBV30	.	TRBJ1-5	CAWSMDSNQPQHF	TGTGCCTGGAGTATGGACAGTAATCAGCCCCAGCATTTT
.	TRBV27	TRBD2	TRBJ2-1	CASSLSLTSGLRQFF	TGTGCCAGCAGTTTAAGCCTGACTAGCGGGCTGCGGCAGTTCTTC
few	TRBV25-1	TRBD2	TRBJ2-4	CASSEQGGNIQYF	TGTGCCAGCAGTGAACAGGGAGGGAACATTCAGTACTTC
many	TRBV10-3	.	TRBJ1-1	CAISEIRALLQNTEAFF	TGTGCCATCAGTGAGATCAGGGCGCTACTACAGAACACTGAAGCTTTCTTT
.	TRBV11-2	.	TRBJ2-5	CASSPPKLQETQYF	TGTGCCAGCAGCCCCCCGAAGCTCCAAGAGACCCAGTACTTC
many	TRBV18	.	TRBJ1-1	CASSRTLDADIEAEAFF	TGTGCCAGCTCAAGGACGTTGGATGCGGACATAGAGGCTGAAGCTTTCTTT
many	TRBV10-3	.	TRBJ1-5	CAISGGINQPQHF	TGTGCCATCAGTGGGGGTATCAATCAGCCCCAGCATTTT
many	TRBV20-1	TRBD1	TRBJ1-2	CSARIGTGYGYTF	TGCAGTGCTAGAATTGGGACAGGGTATGGCTACACCTTC
.	TRBV28	.	TRBJ1-1	CASSWTKRIYHRNTEAFF	TGTGCCAGCAGTTGGACTAAGAGGATTTACCACCGAAACACTGAAGCTTTCTTT
few	TRBV12-3/TRBV12-4	TRBD1	TRBJ2-7	CASILNRGYEQYF	TGTGCCAGCATTTTAAACAGGGGGTACGAGCAGTACTTC
many	TRBV6-1	TRBD1	TRBJ1-1	CASSQRGQGLTEAFF	TGTGCCAGCAGTCAGCGGGGACAGGGTTTAACTGAAGCTTTCTTT
.	TRBV28	.	TRBJ1-2	CATEESGDIGYTF	TGTGCCACCGAGGAGTCAGGGGATATAGGCTACACCTTC
many	TRBV20-1	.	TRBJ2-7	CSARDGIWRGSYEQYF	TGCAGTGCTAGAGATGGGATATGGCGGGGTTCCTACGAGCAGTACTTC
many	TRBV20-1	.	TRBJ1-2	CSAGGGTFNYGYTF	TGCAGTGCCGGGGGCGGAACCTTTAACTATGGCTACACCTTC
.	TRBV30	TRBD1	TRBJ2-7	CAWSVQGASEQYF	TGTGCCTGGAGTGTCCAGGGGGCGTCCGAGCAGTACTTC
many	TRBV9	TRBD1	TRBJ2-3	CASSVGTGGTDTQYF	TGTGCCAGCAGCGTAGGGACAGGGGGGACAGATACGCAGTATTTT
many	TRBV7-2	TRBD1	TRBJ2-7	CASSLYGQGYEQYF	TGTGCCAGCAGCTTGTACGGACAGGGCTACGAGCAGTACTTC
many	TRBV7-9	.	TRBJ2-7	CASSLDQVASYEQYF	TGTGCCAGCAGCCTGGACCAGGTGGCCTCCTACGAGCAGTACTTC
many	TRBV7-2	.	TRBJ1-5	CASSLGTRENQPQHF	TGTGCCAGCAGCTTAGGGACGCGGGAGAATCAGCCCCAGCATTTT
many	TRBV10-3	TRBD2	TRBJ2-7	CATESGAPYYEQYF	TGTGCCACCGAGAGCGGGGCACCGTACTACGAGCAGTACTTC
many	TRBV11-2	TRBD2	TRBJ2-1	CASSLDLAGGPVEQFF	TGTGCCAGCAGCTTAGATCTAGCGGGAGGGCCTGTTGAGCAGTTCTTC
many	TRBV14	.	TRBJ1-2	CASSQRAGNYGYTF	TGTGCCAGCAGCCAACGGGCAGGGAACTATGGCTACACCTTC
many	TRBV20-1	TRBD1	TRBJ2-1	CSAREPTGGNEQFF	TGCAGTGCTAGAGAACCGACAGGGGGCAATGAGCAGTTCTTC
many	TRBV9	.	TRBJ1-2	CASSVEGSYGYTF	TGTGCCAGCAGCGTAGAAGGCAGCTATGGCTACACCTTC
many	TRBV6-2/TRBV6-3	.	TRBJ2-3	CASSSGTSLTDTQYF	TGTGCCAGCAGTTCCGGGACTTCTCTCACAGATACGCAGTATTTT
.	TRBV11-2	TRBD1	TRBJ1-1	CASSVQGLLNTEAFF	TGTGCCAGCAGCGTACAGGGGCTTCTGAACACTGAAGCTTTCTTT
.	TRBV5-1	TRBD2	TRBJ2-1	CASSSDERLAGRNEQFF	TGCGCCAGCAGCTCCGACGAGAGACTAGCGGGGAGGAATGAGCAGTTCTTC
.	TRBV5-5	.	TRBJ2-6	CASSLAPGLIGGANVLTF	TGTGCCAGCAGCTTGGCCCCAGGGTTGATCGGTGGGGCCAACGTCCTGACTTTC
many	TRBV28	.	TRBJ2-3	CASSSRTASTDTQYF	TGTGCCAGCAGTAGTAGGACGGCTAGCACAGATACGCAGTATTTT
many	TRBV5-1	TRBD1	TRBJ1-1	CASRPRQGLNTEAFF	TGCGCCAGCAGGCCCAGACAGGGGTTGAACACTGAAGCTTTCTTT
few	TRBV7-3	TRBD2	TRBJ2-1	CASSLGGGDNEQFF	TGTGCCAGCAGCTTAGGCGGGGGGGACAATGAGCAGTTCTTC
many	TRBV2	TRBD2	TRBJ2-7	CASGGLLSYEQYF	TGTGCCAGCGGGGGACTACTTTCCTACGAGCAGTACTTC
many	TRBV18	.	TRBJ1-1	CASSSDRNTEAFF	TGTGCCAGCAGCTCGGACAGGAACACTGAAGCTTTCTTT
many	TRBV7-9	.	TRBJ2-5	CASPRGIQETQYF	TGTGCCAGCCCAAGGGGGATCCAAGAGACCCAGTACTTC
.	TRBV29-1	TRBD2	TRBJ2-1	CSVTGLAGRYNEQIF	TGCAGCGTGACGGGACTAGCGGGACGGTACAATGAGCAGATCTTC
.	TRBV7-2	.	TRBJ2-3	CASSFSVGGDTQYF	TGTGCCAGCAGCTTTTCAGTGGGTGGGGATACGCAGTATTTT
many	TRBV27	TRBD1	TRBJ2-7	CASSSTTGGMDEQYF	TGTGCCAGCAGTTCAACGACAGGGGGCATGGACGAGCAGTACTTC
once	TRBV11-2	.	TRBJ2-1	CASRRGDRPYNEQFF	TGTGCCAGCAGACGGGGGGACAGGCCTTACAATGAGCAGTTCTTC
.	TRBV7-2	.	TRBJ2-5	CASSFRARTPETQYF	TGTGCCAGCAGCTTTCGTGCTAGGACTCCAGAGACCCAGTACTTC